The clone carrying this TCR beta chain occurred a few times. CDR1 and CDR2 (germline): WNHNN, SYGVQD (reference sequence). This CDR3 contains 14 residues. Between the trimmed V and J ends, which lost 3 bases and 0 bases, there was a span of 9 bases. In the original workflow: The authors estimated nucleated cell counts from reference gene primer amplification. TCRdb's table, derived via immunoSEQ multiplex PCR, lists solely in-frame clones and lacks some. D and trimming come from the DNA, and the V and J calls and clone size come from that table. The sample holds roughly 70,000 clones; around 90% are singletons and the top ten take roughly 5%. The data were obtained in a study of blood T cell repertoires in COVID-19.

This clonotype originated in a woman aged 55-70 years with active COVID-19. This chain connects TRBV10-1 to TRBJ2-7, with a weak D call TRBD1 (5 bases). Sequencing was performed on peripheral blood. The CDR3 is CASSEGAHSYEQYF. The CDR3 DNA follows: TGCGCCAGCAGTGAAGGGGCCCACTCCTACGAGCAGTACTTC.